One and the same sample provided the 20 T cell receptor beta chains below, sequenced in a study of preoperative IRX-2 immunotherapy in early breast cancer. Sequenced by immunoSEQ multiplex PCR; TCRdb stores in-frame clones only, minus some. The repertoire includes roughly 30,000 clones, roughly four fifths of them detected once, and around 2.6% sits in the top ten. Treatment meaning: preoperative locoregional IRX-2 cytokine immunotherapy. The starting material was lymph node tissue, obtained from a patient treated with IRX-2 immunotherapy. Receptor source: a human donor with breast cancer.

This rearrangement joins TRBV28 to TRBJ1-2; 8 bases align to TRBD1. The CDR3 contains 16 residues. The V and J ends lost 8 bases and 4 bases, in that order; junction bases with no gene match: 15. CDR1 is MDHEN and CDR2 is SYDVKM in the germline V gene. The CDR3: CASLKPSGGQGYGYTF. CDR3 nucleotides: TGTGCCAGCCTAAAACCCTCAGGGGGCCAAGGCTATGGCTACACCTTC.

The chain links TRBV6-8 to TRBJ1-4; tentative D call: TRBD1 (5 bases). Looked up from germline, CDR1 is MNHGY and CDR2 is SAAAGT. The CDR3 is 14 residues long. Trimming removed 2 bases from V and 13 bases from J, with 17 bases in between. CDR3: CASSYRTGWGGLFF. The CDR3 DNA reads as TGTGCCAGCAGTTACCGTACAGGATGGGGTGGACTGTTTTTT.

The chain joins TRBV30 to TRBJ2-5; tentative D call: TRBD2 (5 bases). V shed 0 bases and J shed 8 bases, with 13 bases lying between them. The CDR3 loop spans 13 amino acids. Germline V gene data show CDR1 as GTSNPN and CDR2 as SVGIG (reference sequence). CDR3 nucleotides: TGTGCCTGGAGTGTACTAGGAGCCCAAACCCAGTACTTC. This sequence encodes CAWSVLGAQTQYF.

A word on this clone: One end of the junction is discordant with germline, which a read error may explain. The CDR3: CAGSPAELTRAGDQPQHF. The CDR3 region has the DNA TGTGCCGGCAGTCCCGCTGAATTGACAAGGGCTGGGGATCAGCCCCAGCATTTT. The rearrangement joins TRBV6-8 to TRBJ1-5; D gene unclear. The CDR3 runs 18 residues. The V gene's germline CDR1 is MNHGY and CDR2 SAAAGT.

This clone was recorded only once. This chain uses TRBV6-8 with TRBJ2-7, with 8 bases aligning to TRBD1. V trimming: 6 bases; J trimming: 4 bases; junction bases outside the gene matches: 8. The CDR3 totals 14 residues. Germline V gives CDR1 MNHGY, CDR2 SAAAGT. The CDR3 DNA reads as TGTGCCAGCAGCCGAGGACAGGGAAGATACGAGCAGTACTTC. Its protein is CASSRGQGRYEQYF.

The CDR3 region has the DNA TGTGCCAGCAGTTACCCGGTCAGGGGAAGGGGGACTGAAGCTTTCTTT. Its protein product is CASSYPVRGRGTEAFF. This rearrangement joins TRBV6-8 to TRBJ1-1; D is perhaps TRBD1 (6 bases). Trimming pared 2 bases from V and 5 bases from J, leaving 18 bases between. This CDR3 is built from 16 residues. Germline values: CDR1 MNHGY, CDR2 SAAAGT.

This sequence joins TRBV28 and TRBJ2-7; TRBD1 is a possible D gene (6 bases). V was pared by 3 bases and J by 3 bases, with 9 bases between. The CDR3 runs 13 residues. Germline assignment: CDR1 MDHEN and CDR2 SYDVKM. This CDR3 is CASSFTGLYEQYF. The CDR3 DNA is TGTGCCAGCAGTTTCACAGGGCTCTACGAGCAGTACTTC.

This clone has only one observation. This chain connects TRBV19 to TRBJ2-1, with TRBD2 matching over 9 bases. J lost 7 bases, V lost 10 bases, and 11 bases had no gene match. The CDR3 sequence is 14 residues long. Germline CDR1 and CDR2: LNHDA and SQIVND (reference sequence). CDR3 loop: CATSGASGDNEQFF. DNA for the CDR3: TGTGCCACCTCAGGGGCTAGCGGGGATAATGAGCAGTTCTTC.

The rearrangement joins TRBV28 to TRBJ1-5; D is undetermined. The CDR3 runs to 16 residues. The V end was cut by 6 bases, the J end by 0 bases, with 15 bases between. The germline V gene has CDR1 MDHEN and CDR2 SYDVKM. This chain's CDR3 is CASSSGRIYSNQPQHF. CDR3 DNA: TGTGCCAGCAGCAGTGGACGGATTTATAGCAATCAGCCCCAGCATTTT.

The chain has TRBV18 and TRBJ2-1; TRBD1 is a possible D gene (6 bases). There are 13 residues in the CDR3. With 4 bases removed from V and 7 bases from J, the gap between germline ends came to 11 bases. The germline CDR1 and CDR2 sequences are KGHSH and LQKENI. DNA of the CDR3: TGTGCCAGCTCACAGACAGGTTTAAATGAGCAGTTCTTC. Protein product: CASSQTGLNEQFF.

The table lists this clone with a count of one. The chain has TRBV29-1 and TRBJ2-1; 11 positions agree with TRBD1. After removal of 3 bases from V and 8 bases from J, the junction contained 9 bases not matched to a gene. The CDR3 runs 15 residues. The germline V gene has CDR1 SQVTM and CDR2 ANQGSEA. CDR3 in DNA: TGCAGCGTTGATGGTGCGGACAGGGGGCTCGATGAGCAGTTCTTC. Protein sequence: CSVDGADRGLDEQFF.

The CDR3 sequence: CASSFRDYSGYTF. CDR3 coding DNA: TGTGCCAGCAGTTTCCGGGATTACAGCGGCTACACCTTC. The chain combines TRBV6-8 with TRBJ1-2; D not resolved. This CDR3 has 13 residues. V dropped 4 bases and J dropped 8 bases, with 14 bases sitting between them. Germline assignment: CDR1 MNHGY and CDR2 SAAAGT.

This clone was counted only a few times. The chain carries TRBV15 and TRBJ1-1; no firm D call. The V gene lost 0 bases and the J gene lost 0 bases, with 8 bases spanning the gap. Germline V gives CDR1 LNHNV, CDR2 YYDKDF (reference sequence). This CDR3 contains 15 residues. CDR3 nucleotides: TGTGCCACCAGCAGAGAACGAGGGTTGAACACTGAAGCTTTCTTT. It specifies CATSRERGLNTEAFF.

The genes are TRBV25-1 and TRBJ1-2; the D is unclear. Trimming removed 1 base from V and 8 bases from J, with 11 bases in between. Germline lookup yields CDR1 MGHDK and CDR2 SYGVNS. This CDR3 has 13 residues. The CDR3 nucleotides are TGTGCCAGCAGTGAATTGGTAGGCGGGGGCTACACCTTC. Translation gives CASSELVGGGYTF.

This chain links TRBV18 with TRBJ1-2; no clear D gene. Trimming pared 1 base from V and 1 base from J, leaving 10 bases between. CDR3 length: 15 residues. Looked up from germline, CDR1 is KGHSH and CDR2 is LQKENI. In nucleotides, the CDR3 is TGTGCCAGCTCACCACGCTCCGATTTTAACTATGGCTACACCTTC. It yields the protein CASSPRSDFNYGYTF.

V and J are TRBV6-8 and TRBJ1-5; D remains unclear. Germline CDR1 is MNHGY and CDR2 is SAAAGT. This CDR3 has 13 amino acids. Trimming stripped 4 bases from V and 3 bases from J, with 7 bases between. In nucleotides, the CDR3 is TGTGCCAGCAGTTCCAGTCTCAATCAGCCCCAGCATTTT. This encodes CASSSSLNQPQHF.

The chain links TRBV18 to TRBJ2-2; D might be TRBD2 (5 bases). Trimming took off 2 bases at V and 5 bases at J, with 12 bases between the two ends. The CDR3 consists of 15 residues. The germline V gene has CDR1 KGHSH and CDR2 LQKENI. Here the CDR3 reads CASSPETPGTGELFF. The DNA for the CDR3 is TGTGCCAGCTCACCAGAAACCCCGGGGACCGGGGAGCTGTTTTTT.

The chain combines TRBV18 with TRBJ2-7; D gene ambiguous. V shed 2 bases and J shed 4 bases, with 9 bases lying between them. Germline V CDR1 and CDR2: KGHSH, LQKENI. This CDR3 contains 13 residues. This CDR3 is CASSPGSWYEQYF. CDR3 coding DNA: TGTGCCAGCTCACCAGGCAGCTGGTACGAGCAGTACTTC.

The chain recombines TRBV28 with TRBJ2-7; 7 bases match TRBD1. The CDR3 is 15 amino acids. CDR1 and CDR2 (germline): MDHEN, SYDVKM. V trimming: 6 bases; J trimming: 0 bases; junction bases outside the gene matches: 8. CDR3 residues: CASSTWDSFSYEQYF. The CDR3 DNA sequence: TGTGCCAGCAGCACGTGGGACAGCTTCTCCTACGAGCAGTACTTC.

The chain carries TRBV6-8 and TRBJ2-7; D is unresolved. Between the trimmed V and J ends, which lost 6 bases and 2 bases, there was a span of 14 bases. Germline V gene sequence: CDR1 MNHGY, CDR2 SAAAGT. CDR3 length: 14 amino acids. CDR3 residues: CASSSTGLTYEQYF. CDR3 nucleotides: TGTGCCAGCAGCTCCACTGGCTTAACCTACGAGCAGTACTTC.